This record looks at one T cell receptor beta chain sequence and its context. The data belong to a study of control samples from healthy donors and cancer patients. The CDR3 has 13 amino acids. The ends lost 6 bases at V and 3 bases at J; junction bases unmatched: 4. Germline V gives CDR1 MNHEY, CDR2 SMNVEV (reference sequence). Assay: immunoSEQ multiplex PCR; the TCRdb copy retains only in-frame clones and omits some. The top ten hold around 5.1% of the sample, which has some 130,000 clones, approximately 92% seen once. The chain links TRBV27 to TRBJ2-7; 8 nucleotides align to TRBD2. Sequenced input: blood. The sequence derives from a man between 18 and 35 years old in good health. CDR3 in amino acids: CASSRAGGYEQYF. In nucleotides, the CDR3 is TGTGCCAGCAGCCGGGCGGGAGGCTACGAGCAGTACTTC.